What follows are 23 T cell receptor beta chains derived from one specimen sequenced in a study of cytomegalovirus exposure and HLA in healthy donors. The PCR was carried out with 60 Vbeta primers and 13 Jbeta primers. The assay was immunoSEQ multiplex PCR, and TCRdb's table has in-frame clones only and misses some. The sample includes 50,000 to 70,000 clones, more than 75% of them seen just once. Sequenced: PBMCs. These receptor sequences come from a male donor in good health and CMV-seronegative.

The CDR3 region is CASSFGTDTQYF. The CDR3 DNA sequence: TGTGCCAGCAGCTTCGGCACAGATACGCAGTATTTT. The chain combines TRBV9 with TRBJ2-3; D is uncertain. Germline-derived CDR1 and CDR2 are SGDLS and YYNGEE. The CDR3 spans 12 residues. V was cut by 4 bases and J by 1 base, with 4 bases left in between.

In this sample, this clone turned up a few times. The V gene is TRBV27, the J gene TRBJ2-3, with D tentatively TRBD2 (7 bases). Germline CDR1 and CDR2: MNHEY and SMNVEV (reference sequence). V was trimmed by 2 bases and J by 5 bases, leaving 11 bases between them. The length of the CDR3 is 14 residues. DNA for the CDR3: TGTGCCAGCAGTTTAGCGGGGGCTAGAGATACGCAGTATTTT. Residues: CASSLAGARDTQYF.

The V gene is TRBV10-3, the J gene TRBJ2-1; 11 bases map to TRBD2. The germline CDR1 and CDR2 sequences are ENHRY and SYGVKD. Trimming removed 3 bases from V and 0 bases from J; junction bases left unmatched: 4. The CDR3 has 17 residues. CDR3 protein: CAISDFLAGGSYNEQFF. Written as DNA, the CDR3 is TGTGCCATCAGTGATTTCCTAGCGGGGGGCTCCTACAATGAGCAGTTCTTC.

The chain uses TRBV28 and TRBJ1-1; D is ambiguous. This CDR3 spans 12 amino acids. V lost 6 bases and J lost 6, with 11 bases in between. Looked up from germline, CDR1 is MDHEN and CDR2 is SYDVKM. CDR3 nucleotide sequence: TGTGCCAGCAGAGTCTTACCGGCTGAAGCTTTCTTT. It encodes CASRVLPAEAFF. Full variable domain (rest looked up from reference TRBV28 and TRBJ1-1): DVKVTQSSRYLVKRTGEKVFLECVQDMDHENMFWYRQDPGLGLRLIYFSYDVKMKEKGDIPEGYSVSREKKERFSLILESASTNQTSMYLCASRVLPAEAFFGQGTRLTVV.

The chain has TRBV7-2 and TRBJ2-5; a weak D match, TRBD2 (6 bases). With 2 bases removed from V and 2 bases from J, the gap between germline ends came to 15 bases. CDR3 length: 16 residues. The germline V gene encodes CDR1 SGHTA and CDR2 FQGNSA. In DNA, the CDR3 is TGTGCCAGCAGCTTATGGAGGGTGAATAGGCAAGAGACCCAGTACTTC. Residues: CASSLWRVNRQETQYF.

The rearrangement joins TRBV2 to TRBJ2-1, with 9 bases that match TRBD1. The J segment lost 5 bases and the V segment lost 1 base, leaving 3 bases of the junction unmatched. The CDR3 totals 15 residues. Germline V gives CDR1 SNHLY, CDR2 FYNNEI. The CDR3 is CASSEGQGVHNEQFF. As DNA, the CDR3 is TGTGCCAGCAGTGAAGGACAGGGGGTTCACAATGAGCAGTTCTTC.

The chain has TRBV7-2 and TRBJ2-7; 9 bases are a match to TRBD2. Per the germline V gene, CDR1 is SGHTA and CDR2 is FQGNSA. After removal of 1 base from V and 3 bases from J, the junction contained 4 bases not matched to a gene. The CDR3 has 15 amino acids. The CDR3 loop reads CASSLGAGGNYEQYF. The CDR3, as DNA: TGTGCCAGCAGCTTAGGTGCGGGGGGGAACTACGAGCAGTACTTC.

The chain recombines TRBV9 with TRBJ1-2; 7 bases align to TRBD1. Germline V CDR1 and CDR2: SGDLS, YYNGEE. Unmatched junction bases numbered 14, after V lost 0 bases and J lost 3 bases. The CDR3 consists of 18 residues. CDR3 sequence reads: CASSVEWGSQGKYYGYTF. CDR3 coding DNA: TGTGCCAGCAGCGTAGAATGGGGGTCACAGGGGAAGTACTATGGCTACACCTTC.

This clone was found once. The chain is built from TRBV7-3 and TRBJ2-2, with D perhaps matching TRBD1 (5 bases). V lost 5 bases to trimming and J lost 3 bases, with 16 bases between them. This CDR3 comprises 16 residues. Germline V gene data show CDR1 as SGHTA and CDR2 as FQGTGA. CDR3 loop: CASSPRQGGYTGELFF. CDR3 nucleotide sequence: TGTGCCAGCAGCCCCCGCCAGGGTGGGTACACCGGGGAGCTGTTTTTT.

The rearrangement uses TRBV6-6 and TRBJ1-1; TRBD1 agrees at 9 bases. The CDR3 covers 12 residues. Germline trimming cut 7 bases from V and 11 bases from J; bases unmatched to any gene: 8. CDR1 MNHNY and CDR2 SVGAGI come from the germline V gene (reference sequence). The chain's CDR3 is CASTDRGEQAFF. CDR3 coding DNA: TGTGCCAGCACCGACAGGGGGGAGCAGGCTTTCTTT.

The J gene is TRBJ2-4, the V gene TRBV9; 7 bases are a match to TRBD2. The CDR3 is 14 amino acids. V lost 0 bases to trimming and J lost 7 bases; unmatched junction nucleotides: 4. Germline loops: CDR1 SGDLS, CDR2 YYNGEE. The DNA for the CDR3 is TGTGCCAGCAGCGTAGGCAGCGGGGAGAACATTCAGTACTTC. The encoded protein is CASSVGSGENIQYF.

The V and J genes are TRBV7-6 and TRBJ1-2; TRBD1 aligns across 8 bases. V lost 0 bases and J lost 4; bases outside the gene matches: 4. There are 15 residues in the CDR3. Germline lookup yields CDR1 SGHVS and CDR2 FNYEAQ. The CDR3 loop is CASSLAGQGAYGYTF. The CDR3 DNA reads TGTGCCAGCAGCTTAGCGGGGCAGGGGGCCTATGGCTACACCTTC.

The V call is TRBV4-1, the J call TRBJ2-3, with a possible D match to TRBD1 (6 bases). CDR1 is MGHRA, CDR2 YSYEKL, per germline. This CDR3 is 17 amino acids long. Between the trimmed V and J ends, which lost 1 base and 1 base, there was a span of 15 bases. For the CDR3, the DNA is TGCGCCAGCAGCCAAGTTTCCAGGGGAAAGGGCACAGATACGCAGTATTTT. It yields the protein CASSQVSRGKGTDTQYF.

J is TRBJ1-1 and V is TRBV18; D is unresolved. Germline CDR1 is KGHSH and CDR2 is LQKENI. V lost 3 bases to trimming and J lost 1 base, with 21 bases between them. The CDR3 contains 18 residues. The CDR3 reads CASSPWPRLDRANTEAFF. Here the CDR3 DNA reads TGTGCCAGCTCACCCTGGCCCCGACTAGATAGAGCGAACACTGAAGCTTTCTTT.

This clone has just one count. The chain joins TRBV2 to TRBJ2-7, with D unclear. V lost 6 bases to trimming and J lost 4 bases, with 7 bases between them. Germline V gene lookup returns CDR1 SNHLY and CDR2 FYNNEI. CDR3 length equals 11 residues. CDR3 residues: CASRRSYEQYF. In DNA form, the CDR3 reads TGTGCCAGCAGAAGGAGTTACGAGCAGTACTTC.

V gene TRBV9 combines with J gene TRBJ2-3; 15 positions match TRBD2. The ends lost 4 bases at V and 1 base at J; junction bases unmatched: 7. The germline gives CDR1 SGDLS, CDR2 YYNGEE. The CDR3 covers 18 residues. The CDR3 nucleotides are TGTGCCAGCAGCTCCGGACTAGCGGGGGGGCGCGGCACAGATACGCAGTATTTT. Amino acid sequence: CASSSGLAGGRGTDTQYF.

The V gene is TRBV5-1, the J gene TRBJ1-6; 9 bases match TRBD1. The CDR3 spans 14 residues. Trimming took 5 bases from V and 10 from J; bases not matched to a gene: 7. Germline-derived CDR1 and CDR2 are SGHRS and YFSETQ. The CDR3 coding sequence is TGCGCCAGCAGGCCAACAGGGGGCAACTCACCCCTCCACTTT. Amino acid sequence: CASRPTGGNSPLHF. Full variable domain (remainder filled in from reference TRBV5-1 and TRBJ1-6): KAGVTQTPRYLIKTRGQQVTLSCSPISGHRSVSWYQQTPGQGLQFLFEYFSETQRNKGNFPGRFSGRQFSNSRSEMNVSTLELGDSALYLCASRPTGGNSPLHFGNGTRLTVT.

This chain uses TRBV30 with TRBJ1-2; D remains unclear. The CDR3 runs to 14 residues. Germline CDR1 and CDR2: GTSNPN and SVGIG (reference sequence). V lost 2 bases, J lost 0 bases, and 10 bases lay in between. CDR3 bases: TGTGCCTGGAGTTTCTTGGGCCCTAACTATGGCTACACCTTC. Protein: CAWSFLGPNYGYTF.

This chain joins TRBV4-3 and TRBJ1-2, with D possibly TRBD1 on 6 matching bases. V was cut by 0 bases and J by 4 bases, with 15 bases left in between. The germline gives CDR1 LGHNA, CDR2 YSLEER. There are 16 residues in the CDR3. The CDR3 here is CASSQESHRALYGYTF. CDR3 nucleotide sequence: TGCGCCAGCAGCCAAGAATCTCACAGGGCGCTCTATGGCTACACCTTC.

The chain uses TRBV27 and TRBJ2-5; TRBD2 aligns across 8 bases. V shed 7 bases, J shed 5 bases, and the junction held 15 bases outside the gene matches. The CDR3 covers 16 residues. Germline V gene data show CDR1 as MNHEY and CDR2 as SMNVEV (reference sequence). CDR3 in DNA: TGTGCCAGCACCCCTTTGCCCGGGGGGGCCCGCGAGACCCAGTACTTC. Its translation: CASTPLPGGARETQYF.

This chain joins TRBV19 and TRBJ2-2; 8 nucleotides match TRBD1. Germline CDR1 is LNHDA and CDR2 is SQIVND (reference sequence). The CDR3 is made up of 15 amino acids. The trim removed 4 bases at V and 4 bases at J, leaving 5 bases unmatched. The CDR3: CASSTSTGATGELFF. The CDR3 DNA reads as TGTGCCAGTAGTACTTCGACAGGGGCCACCGGGGAGCTGTTTTTT.

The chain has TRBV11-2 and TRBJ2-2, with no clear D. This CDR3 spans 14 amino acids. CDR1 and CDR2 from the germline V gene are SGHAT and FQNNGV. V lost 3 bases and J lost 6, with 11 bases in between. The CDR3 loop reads CASSFTLVAGELFF. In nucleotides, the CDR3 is TGTGCCAGCAGCTTTACGCTAGTAGCCGGGGAGCTGTTTTTT.

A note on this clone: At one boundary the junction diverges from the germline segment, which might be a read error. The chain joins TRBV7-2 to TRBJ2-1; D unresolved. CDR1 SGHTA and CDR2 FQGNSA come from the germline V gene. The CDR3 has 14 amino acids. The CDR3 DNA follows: TGTGCCGGCAGCTTCACGGGCTCCTACAATGAGCAGTTCTTC. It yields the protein CAGSFTGSYNEQFF.